Following are 27 T cell receptor beta chains from one sample sequenced in a study of blood T cell repertoires in COVID-19. Assay used: immunoSEQ multiplex PCR; TCRdb lists only in-frame clones, some missing. The table has 150,000 or so clones, over 80% seen once. The sequencing input was peripheral blood. Receptors were obtained from a man older than 75 with acute or convalescent COVID-19.

The V call is TRBV18, the J call TRBJ1-5; D call uncertain. V lost 6 bases and J 0 bases, leaving 9 bases between the germline ends. The CDR3 sequence is 14 residues long. The germline gives CDR1 KGHSH, CDR2 LQKENI. The CDR3 spells CASSVEHSNQPQHF. The CDR3 bases are TGTGCCAGCTCGGTAGAGCATAGCAATCAGCCCCAGCATTTT.

The genes are TRBV5-5 and TRBJ2-5; TRBD1 matches 11 bases. This CDR3 region has 15 residues. The junction had 2 bases not matched to a gene; V was cut back by 3 bases and J by 1 base. Per the germline V gene, CDR1 is SGHKS and CDR2 is YYEKEE (reference sequence). The CDR3 loop reads CASSWDRGTQETQYF. CDR3 nucleotides: TGTGCCAGCAGCTGGGACAGGGGGACCCAAGAGACCCAGTACTTC.

This chain links TRBV4-1 with TRBJ2-1; D ambiguous. The V and J ends lost 3 bases and 10 bases respectively, with 13 bases between them. The CDR3 extends over 13 amino acids. Germline V gene sequence: CDR1 MGHRA, CDR2 YSYEKL. The CDR3 DNA sequence: TGCGCCAGCAGCCATCTATCTCTGAACGAGCAGTTCTTC. As protein: CASSHLSLNEQFF.

V is TRBV5-6 and J is TRBJ1-2, with TRBD1 matching over 10 bases. The CDR3 contains 14 residues. V was pared by 6 bases and J by 7 bases, with 9 bases of the junction left unmatched. CDR1 SGHDT and CDR2 YYEEEE come from the germline V gene. CDR3 DNA: TGTGCCAGCACAAACCGGGACAGGGGTGCTGGCTACACCTTC. This encodes CASTNRDRGAGYTF.

The rearrangement links TRBV3-1 (or the pseudogene TRBV3-2) to TRBJ2-4, with D tentatively TRBD1 (5 bases). V dropped 3 bases and J dropped 0 bases, with 9 bases sitting between them. The germline gives CDR1 LGHDT, CDR2 YNNKEL (reference sequence). This CDR3 is 15 amino acids long. The CDR3 loop reads CASSHTGPAKNIQYF. The CDR3 region has the DNA TGTGCCAGCAGCCACACAGGCCCAGCCAAAAACATTCAGTACTTC.

The V gene is TRBV28, the J gene TRBJ2-5; TRBD2 matches 7 bases. The V segment lost 3 bases and the J segment 2 bases; nucleotides outside the gene matches: 6. CDR1 is MDHEN and CDR2 is SYDVKM in the germline V gene. The CDR3 sequence is 15 residues long. CDR3: CASSFPGGLQETQYF. In DNA form, the CDR3 reads TGTGCCAGCAGTTTCCCGGGGGGACTTCAAGAGACCCAGTACTTC.

The V and J genes are TRBV7-6 and TRBJ1-3, with 7 positions matching TRBD1. After removal of 4 bases from V and 7 bases from J, the junction contained 13 bases not matched to a gene. The CDR3 runs to 16 residues. The germline V gene encodes CDR1 SGHVS and CDR2 FNYEAQ. The CDR3 coding sequence is TGTGCCAGCAGCTCCCAGTCAGGGGGTCCCGGGAACACCATATATTTT. It yields the protein CASSSQSGGPGNTIYF.

The V gene is TRBV6-5, the J gene TRBJ1-5, with a weak D call TRBD1 (6 bases). From germline, CDR1 is MNHEY and CDR2 SVGAGI. This CDR3 comprises 14 residues. Trimming shortened V by 7 bases and J by 10 bases, and 20 bases separated the two germline ends. This CDR3 is CASTLGHGFDPQHF. DNA for the CDR3: TGTGCCAGCACTCTGGGACACGGGTTTGATCCCCAGCATTTT.

The chain uses TRBV2 and TRBJ2-1; the match to TRBD2 covers 13 bases. With V trimmed by 5 bases and J by 5 bases, 3 bases remained unmatched. There are 15 residues in the CDR3. Germline V CDR1 and CDR2: SNHLY, FYNNEI. CDR3 DNA: TGTGCCAGCAGTCTGACTAGCGGGGGGCACAATGAGCAGTTCTTC. Translating it yields CASSLTSGGHNEQFF.

The CDR3 nucleotides read TGTGCCAGTGTTCGACAGGGGGCAACTAATGAAAAACTGTTTTTT. Protein product: CASVRQGATNEKLFF. The chain employs TRBV19 and TRBJ1-4; 9 bases fit TRBD1. Germline lookup yields CDR1 LNHDA and CDR2 SQIVND (reference sequence). V was pared by 8 bases and J by 0 bases, with 4 bases of the junction left unmatched. CDR3 length: 15 amino acids.

The chain couples TRBV2 to TRBJ1-1; D gene unclear. The V end lost 3 bases, the J end lost 0 bases, and 11 bases lay between the germline ends. This CDR3 is built from 15 residues. Germline CDR1 and CDR2: SNHLY and FYNNEI. Here the CDR3 DNA reads TGTGCCAGCAGTGATCATCAGAGGTTGAACACTGAAGCTTTCTTT. This encodes CASSDHQRLNTEAFF.

V and J are TRBV19 and TRBJ2-4; possible D gene TRBD1, 6 bases. Germline assignment: CDR1 LNHDA and CDR2 SQIVND (reference sequence). CDR3 length equals 16 residues. Trimming removed 6 bases at V and 8 bases at J, with 23 bases between. The CDR3 here is CASSPVGTPQWDIQYF. The CDR3 DNA sequence: TGTGCCAGTAGCCCCGTCGGGACACCCCAATGGGACATTCAGTACTTC.

This clone was seen a few times. The chain uses TRBV4-1 and TRBJ2-3; TRBD2 matches at 8 bases. The germline V gene has CDR1 MGHRA and CDR2 YSYEKL. Trimming cost V 0 bases and J 2 bases; bases outside gene matches: 7. The CDR3 has 17 residues. CDR3 bases: TGCGCCAGCAGCCAAGAAGTCGGGACTAGAAACACAGATACGCAGTATTTT. Translation: CASSQEVGTRNTDTQYF.

The chain uses TRBV18 and TRBJ1-1; tentatively, D is TRBD1 (6 bases). The V and J ends lost 5 bases and 6 bases respectively, with 16 bases between them. CDR3 length: 14 amino acids. CDR1 is KGHSH and CDR2 is LQKENI in the germline V gene. CDR3 region: CASSVAEKGAEAFF. Written as DNA, the CDR3 is TGTGCCAGCTCAGTGGCGGAGAAGGGGGCTGAAGCTTTCTTT.

This chain uses TRBV28 with TRBJ2-3; TRBD1 matches at 8 bases. This CDR3 has 16 residues. Germline V gene lookup returns CDR1 MDHEN and CDR2 SYDVKM. With V trimmed by 1 base and J by 1 base, 4 bases remained unmatched. CDR3 region: CASSLSAGGGTDTQYF. CDR3 coding DNA: TGTGCCAGCAGTTTATCGGCAGGGGGCGGCACAGATACGCAGTATTTT.

The chain employs TRBV5-6 and TRBJ1-4, with 7 bases fitting TRBD1. J gave up 0 bases and V 4 bases, and 6 bases lay outside the gene matches. This CDR3 is 16 amino acids long. Germline V CDR1 and CDR2: SGHDT, YYEEEE. Written as DNA, the CDR3 is TGTGCCAGCAGCAAGGGACAGCTCACAACTAATGAAAAACTGTTTTTT. Translating it yields CASSKGQLTTNEKLFF.

Details on this clone: One end of the junction fails to match germline, which may point to a read error. The CDR3 DNA follows: TGTGCTAGCAGCTTGAGATTGAGTCAGGGGGCTTCGACCGGGGAGCTGTTTTTT. It encodes CASSLRLSQGASTGELFF. The chain links TRBV7-7 to TRBJ2-2; 8 bases fit TRBD1. This CDR3 has 18 amino acids. Germline V gene data show CDR1 as SSHAT and CDR2 as FNYEAQ (reference sequence).

V gene TRBV5-8 combines with J gene TRBJ1-6; D not resolved. Trimming took 0 bases from V and 2 from J, leaving 6 bases between them. The CDR3 contains 15 residues. From germline, CDR1 is SGHTS and CDR2 YDEGEE. CDR3 residues: CASSLDSPYNSPLHF. The DNA for the CDR3 is TGTGCCAGCAGCTTGGACAGCCCCTATAATTCACCCCTCCACTTT.

V is TRBV20-1 and J is TRBJ1-1; no reliable D call. CDR1 is DFQATT and CDR2 is SNEGSKA in the germline V gene (reference sequence). V lost 3 bases to trimming and J lost 2 bases, with 10 bases between them. CDR3 length: 13 residues. CDR3 sequence: CSASRDINTEAFF. DNA for the CDR3: TGCAGTGCTAGTCGCGATATTAACACTGAAGCTTTCTTT.

The CDR3 coding sequence is TGTGCCAGCAGTCAACCACCGAGGGGGGAGCAGTACTTC. Its protein is CASSQPPRGEQYF. The genes are TRBV6-5 and TRBJ2-7; tentatively, D is TRBD1 (6 bases). The CDR3 extends over 13 amino acids. V was shortened by 5 bases and J by 7 bases, with 15 bases between the two germline ends. Germline CDR1 is MNHEY and CDR2 is SVGAGI.

The rearrangement joins TRBV28 to TRBJ2-5; 12 bases line up with TRBD2. The V and J ends lost 2 bases and 3 bases, in that order; junction bases with no gene match: 10. Looked up from germline, CDR1 is MDHEN and CDR2 is SYDVKM. The CDR3 has 18 residues. The CDR3 is CASSLGLAGGGVEETQYF. The CDR3 nucleotides read TGTGCCAGCAGTTTAGGCCTAGCGGGAGGGGGCGTGGAAGAGACCCAGTACTTC.

The V and J genes are TRBV29-1 and TRBJ2-3; 7 bases are shared with TRBD1. This CDR3 contains 12 residues. Germline lookup yields CDR1 SQVTM and CDR2 ANQGSEA. The V and J ends lost 3 bases and 10 bases, in that order; junction bases with no gene match: 7. The CDR3, as DNA: TGCAGCGTTGAGGCAGGGGGTGGTTCGCAGTATTTT. This sequence encodes CSVEAGGGSQYF.

The chain carries TRBV5-1 and TRBJ2-5, with D perhaps matching TRBD1 (6 bases). The CDR3 spans 14 residues. Trimming removed 0 bases at V and 5 bases at J, with 11 bases between. Germline V CDR1 and CDR2: SGHRS, YFSETQ. CDR3 in amino acids: CASSLGTGTETQYF. The CDR3 DNA reads TGCGCCAGCAGCTTGGGTACAGGGACGGAGACCCAGTACTTC.

The V and J genes are TRBV18 and TRBJ1-1; 8 nucleotides agree with TRBD1. CDR3 length equals 15 residues. The germline CDR1 and CDR2 sequences are KGHSH and LQKENI. J was trimmed by 3 bases and V by 3 bases; bases with no gene match: 6. Written as DNA, the CDR3 is TGTGCCAGCTCACCGCAGGGGGCAAGGGACACTGAAGCTTTCTTT. Translating gives CASSPQGARDTEAFF.

V and J are TRBV24-1 and TRBJ1-2; D remains unclear. CDR3 length equals 14 residues. Germline lookup yields CDR1 KGHDR and CDR2 SFDVKD. Between the trimmed V and J ends, which lost 3 bases and 2 bases, there was a span of 9 bases. CDR3 DNA sequence: TGTGCCACCAGTGATCCCACAGTGAACTATGGCTACACCTTC. Protein sequence: CATSDPTVNYGYTF.

CDR3 coding DNA: TGTGCCAGCAGCCAAGACAGGGAGGCTGGCTACACCTTC. It yields the protein CASSQDREAGYTF. The chain links TRBV13 to TRBJ1-2, with 7 bases fitting TRBD1. Germline CDR1 PRHDT, CDR2 FYEKMQ (reference sequence). There are 13 residues in the CDR3. Trimming at V came to 5 bases and at J to 7 bases, leaving 7 bases not matched to a gene.

This clone occurred once. The chain combines TRBV5-1 with TRBJ2-2, with D possibly TRBD1 on 6 matching bases. The CDR3 spans 14 residues. The germline V gene encodes CDR1 SGHRS and CDR2 YFSETQ. The V and J ends lost 7 bases and 9 bases respectively, with 19 bases between them. As DNA, the CDR3 is TGCGCCAGCTGGGCGGACAGCGATTACAGGGAGCTGTTTTTT. Its protein product is CASWADSDYRELFF. The entire variable domain, with the rest obtained from reference TRBV5-1 and TRBJ2-2, is as follows: KAGVTQTPRYLIKTRGQQVTLSCSPISGHRSVSWYQQTPGQGLQFLFEYFSETQRNKGNFPGRFSGRQFSNSRSEMNVSTLELGDSALYLCASWADSDYRELFFGEGSRLTVL.